The 27 T cell receptor beta chains below were found in one sample sequenced in a study of blood T cell repertoires in COVID-19. TCRdb's copy holds only in-frame clones and misses some; the assay was immunoSEQ multiplex PCR. The sample carries 390,000 or so clones, 80% to 90% recorded once. The sample comprised PBMCs or T cells enriched from blood (not recorded which). These receptors were collected from a woman aged 45-65 years who had recovered from COVID-19.

This clone was recorded only once. The chain combines TRBV2 with TRBJ1-2; 7 nucleotides match TRBD1. J lost 2 bases, V lost 7 bases, and 1 base had no gene match. The CDR3 length is 12 residues. The V gene's germline CDR1 is SNHLY and CDR2 FYNNEI. CDR3 nucleotide sequence: TGTGCCAGCATGACAGGGAACTATGGCTACACCTTC. Protein product: CASMTGNYGYTF.

The chain carries TRBV19 and TRBJ1-5; tentatively, D is TRBD1 (5 bases). The CDR3 sequence is 18 residues long. Germline V gene sequence: CDR1 LNHDA, CDR2 SQIVND (reference sequence). V was trimmed by 2 bases and J by 4 bases, leaving 21 bases between them. The CDR3, as DNA: TGTGCCAGTAGTATACCCCCCTCTTTCGGGGGAAATAATCAGCCCCAGCATTTT. Amino acid sequence: CASSIPPSFGGNNQPQHF.

The chain couples TRBV7-3 to TRBJ2-3; 7 bases are a match to TRBD1. The CDR3 is made up of 16 amino acids. CDR1 and CDR2 from the germline V gene are SGHTA and FQGTGA. J was trimmed by 8 bases and V by 6 bases; bases with no gene match: 17. The CDR3 region is CASSSQGVLTAVTQYF. CDR3 sequence (DNA): TGTGCCAGCAGTTCTCAGGGGGTACTGACAGCAGTTACGCAGTATTTT.

The rearrangement joins TRBV7-8 to TRBJ2-3, with D uncertain. Looked up from germline, CDR1 is SGHVS and CDR2 is FQNEAQ. V lost 2 bases and J 6 bases, leaving 18 bases between the germline ends. This CDR3 has 16 residues. The chain's CDR3 is CASSLNSPYMRDTQYF. CDR3 in DNA: TGTGCCAGCAGCTTAAACTCCCCTTATATGAGGGATACGCAGTATTTT.

The J gene is TRBJ1-2, the V gene TRBV19, with 10 bases fitting TRBD1. J gave up 4 bases and V 7 bases, and 18 bases lay outside the gene matches. This CDR3 has 18 residues. Per the germline V gene, CDR1 is LNHDA and CDR2 is SQIVND (reference sequence). The CDR3 is CASNSDRGLDSALYGYTF. The CDR3 coding sequence is TGTGCCAGTAACTCTGACAGGGGGCTTGATTCTGCCCTCTATGGCTACACCTTC.

V gene TRBV6-5 combines with J gene TRBJ1-5; 7 positions match TRBD1. The CDR3 has 15 amino acids. Germline V gene sequence: CDR1 MNHEY, CDR2 SVGAGI. V was pared by 7 bases and J by 7 bases, with 13 bases of the junction left unmatched. The CDR3 region is CASTPMAGGAQPQHF. In nucleotides, the CDR3 is TGTGCCAGCACCCCCATGGCAGGGGGAGCCCAGCCCCAGCATTTT.

The chain links TRBV5-1 to TRBJ1-6; TRBD1 matches at 7 bases. The V gene end was trimmed by 7 bases and the J gene end by 5 bases; junction bases not matched to a gene: 9. This CDR3 spans 15 amino acids. The germline V gene encodes CDR1 SGHRS and CDR2 YFSETQ. The CDR3 sequence is CASGKDRPDNSPLHF. The CDR3 DNA is TGCGCCAGCGGAAAGGACAGGCCAGATAATTCACCCCTCCACTTT.

The chain combines TRBV7-9 with TRBJ1-4; possible D gene TRBD1, 6 bases. CDR1 is SEHNR and CDR2 is FQNEAQ in the germline V gene (reference sequence). This CDR3 comprises 12 residues. Trimming stripped 0 bases from V and 13 bases from J, with 9 bases between. The CDR3 spells CASSLAGGLLFF. In DNA form, the CDR3 reads TGTGCCAGCAGCTTAGCCGGGGGGCTACTGTTTTTT.

The chain combines TRBV12-3 or TRBV12-4 with TRBJ2-7; D is perhaps TRBD2 (6 bases). Trimming removed 6 bases from V and 3 bases from J, with 9 bases in between. The CDR3 length is 12 residues. CDR3 nucleotide sequence: TGTGCCAGCAGAGCCGGGAGCTACGAGCAGTACTTC. It specifies CASRAGSYEQYF.

As DNA, the CDR3 is TGTGCCAGCAGTTTAAGCATGCACCCCTACTATGGCTACACCTTC. As protein: CASSLSMHPYYGYTF. The chain carries TRBV27 and TRBJ1-2, with D hard to call. With 2 bases removed from V and 3 bases from J, the gap between germline ends came to 13 bases. This CDR3 is built from 15 residues. Germline V CDR1 and CDR2: MNHEY, SMNVEV (reference sequence).

This chain joins TRBV5-1 and TRBJ1-2, with D possibly being TRBD1 (5 bases). The germline CDR1 and CDR2 sequences are SGHRS and YFSETQ. The CDR3 totals 15 residues. Trimming removed 2 bases at V and 0 bases at J, with 11 bases between. As DNA, the CDR3 is TGCGCCAGCAGCTTAAACAGGCTGACTAACTATGGCTACACCTTC. Its translation is CASSLNRLTNYGYTF.

J is TRBJ1-6 and V is TRBV19; the match to TRBD1 covers 7 bases. In germline, CDR1 is LNHDA, CDR2 SQIVND (reference sequence). CDR3 length: 13 amino acids. Germline trimming cut 5 bases from V and 10 bases from J; bases unmatched to any gene: 5. In nucleotides, the CDR3 is TGTGCCAGTAGTCTGCAGGGGGGATCACCCCTCCACTTT. Translated: CASSLQGGSPLHF.

The chain has TRBV6-4 and TRBJ1-5; D is unclear. Looked up from germline, CDR1 is MRHNA and CDR2 is SNTAGT. CDR3 size: 13 residues. V was trimmed by 4 bases and J by 5 bases, leaving 9 bases between them. Written as DNA, the CDR3 is TGTGCCAGCAGTGGAACAGTGGATCAGCCCCAGCATTTT. It codes for CASSGTVDQPQHF.

The V call is TRBV28, the J call TRBJ1-1, with D perhaps matching TRBD1 (5 bases). This CDR3 region has 15 residues. Deletions cut 4 bases from V and 6 bases from J, with 18 bases between. Germline V CDR1 and CDR2: MDHEN, SYDVKM. CDR3 sequence (DNA): TGTGCCAGCAGTTCCCCGGTGGGGGGGGGATCTGAAGCTTTCTTT. Translation: CASSSPVGGGSEAFF.

V gene TRBV19 combines with J gene TRBJ1-2; 7 bases line up with TRBD1. J lost 4 bases, V lost 6 bases, and 8 bases had no gene match. CDR3 length: 14 amino acids. CDR1 LNHDA and CDR2 SQIVND come from the germline V gene (reference sequence). CDR3 region: CASSRPGQIYGYTF. The CDR3 DNA is TGTGCCAGTAGCCGACCGGGACAGATCTATGGCTACACCTTC.

The genes are TRBV5-1 and TRBJ1-4, with 8 bases aligning to TRBD1. The CDR3 spans 14 residues. The trim removed 6 bases at V and 5 bases at J, leaving 6 bases unmatched. Germline V CDR1 and CDR2: SGHRS, YFSETQ. The CDR3, as DNA: TGCGCCAGCAAGCCGGGACAGGAAAATGAAAAACTGTTTTTT. As protein: CASKPGQENEKLFF.

The CDR3 DNA follows: TGTGCCAGCAGTGACAGACAGGGAGGTGGCAATCAGCCCCAGCATTTT. Amino acids: CASSDRQGGGNQPQHF. V usage is TRBV6-1 and J usage is TRBJ1-5; 7 bases are shared with TRBD1. This CDR3 region has 16 residues. Germline-derived CDR1 and CDR2 are MNHNS and SASEGT. V lost 3 bases, J lost 2 bases, and 7 bases stayed unmatched.

V usage is TRBV18 and J usage is TRBJ2-1; D gene ambiguous. The V gene's germline CDR1 is KGHSH and CDR2 LQKENI. The CDR3 length is 16 residues. V lost 0 bases and J lost 4, with 13 bases in between. CDR3 DNA: TGTGCCAGCTCACCACCTACCAACAAAGTTTACAATGAGCAGTTCTTC. It encodes CASSPPTNKVYNEQFF.

The rearrangement joins TRBV28 to TRBJ1-2, with 9 bases matching TRBD1. Germline V lookup: CDR1 MDHEN, CDR2 SYDVKM. J gave up 7 bases and V 5 bases, and 11 bases lay outside the gene matches. This CDR3 spans 15 amino acids. The CDR3 DNA is TGTGCCAGCAGTGTACGGACAGGGGTCGCGGGTGGCTACACCTTC. Translation: CASSVRTGVAGGYTF.

The chain joins TRBV5-6 to TRBJ1-2; 11 positions agree with TRBD1. Trimming took 4 bases from V and 8 from J; bases not matched to a gene: 16. This CDR3 is 17 amino acids long. CDR1 is SGHDT, CDR2 YYEEEE, per germline. DNA of the CDR3: TGTGCCAGCAGCCAGGGACAGGGGGAAGGAAGGTATGGAGGCTACACCTTC. This translates into CASSQGQGEGRYGGYTF.

V gene TRBV29-1 combines with J gene TRBJ2-2; 10 bases align to TRBD2. The V and J ends lost 7 bases and 8 bases, in that order; junction bases with no gene match: 13. CDR1 and CDR2 (germline): SQVTM, ANQGSEA. The CDR3 runs 15 residues. The CDR3 DNA sequence: TGCAGCGCCCGGGAGGGTAGCGGGGGGCAGGGGGAGCTGTTTTTT. Encoded protein: CSAREGSGGQGELFF.

The chain uses TRBV7-2 and TRBJ1-2; TRBD1 matches at 7 bases. The CDR3 loop spans 15 amino acids. The V gene end was trimmed by 5 bases and the J gene end by 8 bases; junction bases not matched to a gene: 14. CDR1 SGHTA and CDR2 FQGNSA come from the germline V gene. This chain's CDR3 is CASSPPDRYSRGYTF. In DNA, the CDR3 is TGTGCCAGCAGCCCGCCGGACAGGTACTCTAGAGGCTACACCTTC.

The J gene is TRBJ1-1, the V gene TRBV19, with a tentative D call TRBD1 (6 bases). V dropped 10 bases and J dropped 7 bases, with 25 bases sitting between them. CDR1 is LNHDA, CDR2 SQIVND, per germline (reference sequence). This CDR3 is 15 amino acids long. The CDR3 spells CATRSGHRRAFEAFF. Written as DNA, the CDR3 is TGTGCCACCCGATCGGGACACCGAAGGGCCTTTGAAGCTTTCTTT.

This chain's CDR3 is CASSEAPTRGDEQYF. The CDR3 DNA reads as TGTGCCAGCAGTGAAGCGCCAACCCGGGGGGACGAGCAGTACTTC. This sequence joins TRBV6-1 and TRBJ2-7; 7 bases match TRBD2. The CDR3 is 15 residues long. Germline V gene sequence: CDR1 MNHNS, CDR2 SASEGT. The V and J ends lost 0 bases and 5 bases, in that order; junction bases with no gene match: 7.

The chain links TRBV7-2 to TRBJ2-3, with 7 bases that match TRBD2. The germline V gene encodes CDR1 SGHTA and CDR2 FQGNSA. The V and J ends lost 5 bases and 2 bases, in that order; junction bases with no gene match: 10. This CDR3 is 16 amino acids long. CDR3 DNA sequence: TGTGCCAGCAGCCCAACGGCTAGCGGCTCCACAGATACGCAGTATTTT. Protein sequence: CASSPTASGSTDTQYF.

The chain is built from TRBV7-3 and TRBJ1-1, with unresolved D. CDR1 is SGHTA, CDR2 FQGTGA, per germline. V shed 0 bases and J shed 4 bases, with 15 bases lying between them. This CDR3 has 16 residues. The CDR3 loop is CASSLTAYSSRTEAFF. As DNA, the CDR3 is TGTGCCAGCAGCTTAACGGCCTACAGTTCACGCACTGAAGCTTTCTTT. Filled out from reference TRBV7-3 and TRBJ1-1, the complete variable domain reads GAGVSQTPSNKVTEKGKYVELRCDPISGHTALYWYRQSLGQGPEFLIYFQGTGAADDSGLPNDRFFAVRPEGSVSTLKIQRTERGDSAVYLCASSLTAYSSRTEAFFGQGTRLTVV.

The chain is built from TRBV2 and TRBJ2-3, with 13 nucleotides matching TRBD2. Germline assignment: CDR1 SNHLY and CDR2 FYNNEI. The CDR3 consists of 17 residues. V lost 1 base and J lost 5; bases outside the gene matches: 6. CDR3 loop: CASSEGTSGGVVDTQYF. DNA of the CDR3: TGTGCCAGCAGTGAAGGGACTAGCGGGGGAGTGGTAGATACGCAGTATTTT. Using reference TRBV2 and TRBJ2-3 for the parts outside the CDR3, the full variable domain is EPEVTQTPSHQVTQMGQEVILRCVPISNHLYFYWYRQILGQKVEFLVSFYNNEISEKSEIFDDQFSVERPDGSNFTLKIRSTKLEDSAMYFCASSEGTSGGVVDTQYFGPGTRLTVL.